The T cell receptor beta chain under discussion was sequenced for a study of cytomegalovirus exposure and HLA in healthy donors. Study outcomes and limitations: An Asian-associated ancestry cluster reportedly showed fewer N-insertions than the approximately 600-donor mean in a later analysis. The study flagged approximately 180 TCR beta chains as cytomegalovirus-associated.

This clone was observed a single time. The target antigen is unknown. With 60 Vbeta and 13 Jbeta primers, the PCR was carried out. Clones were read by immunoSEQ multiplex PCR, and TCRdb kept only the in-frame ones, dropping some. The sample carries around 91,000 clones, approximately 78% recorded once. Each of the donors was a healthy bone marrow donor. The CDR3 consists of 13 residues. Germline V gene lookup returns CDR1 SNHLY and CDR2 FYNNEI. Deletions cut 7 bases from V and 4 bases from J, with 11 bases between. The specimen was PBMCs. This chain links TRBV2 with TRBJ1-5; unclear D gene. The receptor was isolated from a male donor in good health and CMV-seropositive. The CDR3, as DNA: TGTGCCAGCAAGGCAGAGGTAAATCAGCCCCAGCATTTT. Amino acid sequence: CASKAEVNQPQHF.